The rows below give T cell receptor beta chains drawn from one sample of a study of blood T cells in healthy people across ages. TCRdb ran MiXCR on the 5' RACE reads and lists one entry per CDR3 protein. The table lists some 760,000 distinct CDR3 sequences, around 25% of them singletons. A further study also used this sample, focusing on T cells of mothers and their children.

The sample consisted of blood. The receptor source for this set is a boy aged 5-17 years in good health. Both conserved end residues are trimmed from each CDR3. The order of the fields is J gene, V gene, D gene, CDR3 protein. A D gene is named only where the DNA matches it firmly.

TRBJ2-1 | TRBV5-1 | TRBD2 | ASSLPGLAGGELGNEQF
TRBJ2-5 | TRBV24-1 | NA | ATSDFDEGVETQY
TRBJ2-4 | TRBV6-1 | TRBD2 | ASRPNDPGLAGGRTKNIQY
TRBJ2-5 | TRBV7-8 | TRBD1 | ASSQVPGTGTETQY
TRBJ2-1 | TRBV5-8 | NA | ASSLDGGEQF
TRBJ2-7 | TRBV7-3 | TRBD2 | ASSHTGGGEQY
TRBJ1-2 | TRBV4-1 | NA | ASSHPGTRNGYT
TRBJ2-7 | TRBV20-1 | TRBD2 | SARDRMTSVLSYEQY
TRBJ2-1 | TRBV7-2 | NA | ASSPRLGNEQF
TRBJ1-1 | TRBV12-3/TRBV12-4 | NA | ASSPLERNTEAF
TRBJ1-4 | TRBV4-3 | NA | ASSRSWSPNEKLF
NA | TRBV9 | TRBD1 | ASSAPQGDEQY
TRBJ2-1 | TRBV24-1 | NA | ATSDFTGWEENEQF
TRBJ2-7 | TRBV4-1 | NA | ASSQGFAGQTEQY
TRBJ2-1 | TRBV5-1 | TRBD2 | ASSLERGARNEQF
TRBJ1-1 | TRBV7-9 | TRBD1 | ASSVTGVPDTEAF
TRBJ1-2 | TRBV7-3 | NA | ASSRGLGYGYT
TRBJ2-3 | TRBV19 | NA | ASSEGAYTDTQY
TRBJ2-5 | TRBV20-1 | NA | SALSGETQY
TRBJ1-4 | TRBV29-1 | NA | SVDGQGRQLF
TRBJ1-2 | TRBV3-1 | TRBD1 | ASSRQGEVINGYT
TRBJ2-5 | TRBV20-1 | NA | SAIWGLQETQY
TRBJ1-3 | TRBV12-3/TRBV12-4 | NA | ASSFRGNTIY
TRBJ2-3 | TRBV4-1 | NA | ASSQLGLSSDTQY
TRBJ2-1 | TRBV20-1 | NA | SAHDRDYEQF
TRBJ2-1 | TRBV7-3 | NA | ASSPPGIEVFNEQF
TRBJ2-1 | TRBV2 | TRBD2 | ASSYRGLAGGYNEQF
TRBJ2-4 | TRBV4-2 | NA | ASSQDAGLTKNIQY
TRBJ2-1 | TRBV29-1 | TRBD2 | SASSGSRVDEQF